This TCR beta chain was identified in a study of blood T cell repertoires in COVID-19. The study recruited people aged about 18 to 90 years across approximately 23 US areas. Donors were grouped by their self-reported clinical history. Up to 2 weeks before entering the study, exposed participants had met a COVID-19 case. This table comes from immunoSEQ multiplex PCR, and its TCRdb copy is limited to in-frame clones, with some not included. The sample holds some 290,000 clones, over 90% seen once. This clone was detected a few times. V was pared by 4 bases and J by 2 bases, with 12 bases of the junction left unmatched. Germline loops: CDR1 SGHRS, CDR2 YFSETQ. The CDR3 sequence is 18 residues long.

This TCR derives from a woman between 25 and 40 years old who had been exposed to COVID-19. The sample consisted of PBMCs or T cells enriched from blood (not recorded which). The chain is built from TRBV5-1 and TRBJ1-4, with 9 positions matching TRBD1. CDR3 bases: TGCGCCAGCAGCCAAGTCCCGGGACAGGGATTCACTAATGAAAAACTGTTTTTT. Translating it yields CASSQVPGQGFTNEKLFF.